One and the same sample provided the 26 T cell receptor beta chains below, sequenced in a study of T cell responses to AZD1222 COVID-19 vaccine. Assay used: immunoSEQ multiplex PCR; TCRdb lists only in-frame clones, some missing. The profile covers 89,000 or so clones, with approximately 83% appearing a single time and about 7.5% taken by the ten largest. The input for sequencing was peripheral blood, taken on day 0 of AZD1222 vaccination. Every receptor here comes from an adult in good health.

The genes are TRBV7-3 and TRBJ2-5; 13 nucleotides match TRBD2. With 5 bases clipped from V and 7 bases from J, the junction kept 4 bases outside the gene matches. CDR1 and CDR2 from the germline V gene are SGHTA and FQGTGA. CDR3 length: 14 residues. CDR3 nucleotide sequence: TGTGCCAGCAGCAATACTAGCGGGAGGGGGACCCAGTACTTC. Translated, it gives CASSNTSGRGTQYF.

Only a few counts were recorded for this clone. The chain joins TRBV6-5 to TRBJ1-4; D might be TRBD1 (5 bases). Germline values: CDR1 MNHEY, CDR2 SVGAGI. This CDR3 has 14 residues. Trimming took off 5 bases at V and 4 bases at J, with 11 bases between the two ends. CDR3: CASSRQSFNEKLFF. CDR3 in DNA: TGTGCCAGCAGTCGACAGAGCTTTAATGAAAAACTGTTTTTT.

This clone was seen a few times. CDR3 sequence (DNA): TGTGCCAGCAGCTTAGCGGCTAGCGCAAATACGCAGTATTTT. It yields the protein CASSLAASANTQYF. The rearrangement uses TRBV7-2 and TRBJ2-3, with D maybe TRBD2 (6 bases). This CDR3 contains 14 residues. Between the trimmed V and J ends, which lost 0 bases and 7 bases, there was a span of 11 bases. Germline V lookup: CDR1 SGHTA, CDR2 FQGNSA.

This rearrangement joins TRBV9 to TRBJ2-2, with unresolved D. The CDR3 is 14 residues long. CDR1 is SGDLS, CDR2 YYNGEE, per germline. Trimming removed 0 bases from V and 7 bases from J, with 10 bases in between. In DNA form, the CDR3 reads TGTGCCAGCAGCGTAGCCCTAAACGGCGGGGAGCTGTTTTTT. Its protein product is CASSVALNGGELFF.

The chain carries TRBV28 and TRBJ1-6; 8 nucleotides agree with TRBD1. V shed 5 bases and J 6 bases; nucleotides not matched to a gene: 6. Germline CDR1 reads MDHEN; CDR2 reads SYDVKM. This CDR3 is 15 amino acids long. Written as DNA, the CDR3 is TGTGCCAGCAGTCCCCCCGACAGGGGTAATTCACCCCTCCACTTT. Protein sequence: CASSPPDRGNSPLHF.

The table lists this clone with a few counts. CDR3 amino acids: CASSFRQGVYEQYF. CDR3 DNA sequence: TGTGCCAGCAGCTTCCGGCAGGGGGTCTACGAGCAGTACTTC. This sequence joins TRBV7-6 and TRBJ2-7, with 7 bases that match TRBD1. The CDR3 spans 14 residues. J gave up 3 bases and V 3 bases, and 5 bases lay outside the gene matches. Germline values: CDR1 SGHVS, CDR2 FNYEAQ.

The chain has TRBV21-1 and TRBJ2-1; TRBD2, the table's D call, was not compared with the DNA. TRBV21-1 is designated a pseudogene. The CDR3 length is 16 residues. The CDR3 sequence: CASSMRAAAPYNEQFF. Here the CDR3 DNA reads TGTGCCAGCAGCATGCGGGCAGCCGCTCCCTACAATGAGCAGTTCTTC.

This rearrangement joins TRBV5-5 to TRBJ1-2; the match to TRBD1 covers 9 bases. V shed 2 bases and J 8 bases; nucleotides not matched to a gene: 7. CDR3 length: 14 amino acids. Looked up from germline, CDR1 is SGHKS and CDR2 is YYEKEE (reference sequence). The CDR3 DNA sequence: TGTGCCAGCAGCTTCACAGGGACAGGGAGCGGCTACACCTTC. As protein: CASSFTGTGSGYTF.

Concerning this clone itself: Other DNA sequences from this sample encode an identical CDR3 as well. CDR3 sequence reads: CASSLASGSYEQYF. In nucleotides, the CDR3 is TGTGCCAGCAGCTTGGCTAGCGGGAGTTACGAGCAGTACTTC. V is TRBV7-2 and J is TRBJ2-7, with 10 bases that match TRBD2. Germline assignment: CDR1 SGHTA and CDR2 FQGNSA. The junction had 3 bases not matched to a gene; V was cut back by 3 bases and J by 4 bases. The CDR3 is 14 residues long.

V usage is TRBV11-2 and J usage is TRBJ1-2; perhaps TRBD1 as D (5 bases). The CDR3 has 14 residues. V lost 2 bases and J lost 2, with 9 bases in between. Looked up from germline, CDR1 is SGHAT and CDR2 is FQNNGV. The CDR3 coding sequence is TGTGCCAGCAGCTTATACGGGGGAAACTATGGCTACACCTTC. It specifies CASSLYGGNYGYTF.

The rearrangement links TRBV27 to TRBJ2-7; 11 bases agree with TRBD1. With V trimmed by 3 bases and J by 4 bases, 2 bases remained unmatched. The germline gives CDR1 MNHEY, CDR2 SMNVEV (reference sequence). There are 14 residues in the CDR3. The CDR3 loop reads CASSFGTGGYEQYF. CDR3 nucleotides: TGTGCCAGCAGTTTCGGGACAGGGGGGTACGAGCAGTACTTC.

The rearrangement uses TRBV2 and TRBJ2-7; D unresolved. Trimming left V 3 bases short and J 6 bases short, with 18 bases between. Germline V gene data show CDR1 as SNHLY and CDR2 as FYNNEI. The CDR3 is 15 residues long. CDR3 loop: CASSEGSPAMGEQYF. The CDR3 DNA sequence: TGTGCCAGCAGTGAGGGATCCCCAGCCATGGGCGAGCAGTACTTC.

The chain couples TRBV28 to TRBJ1-6, with 7 bases matching TRBD1. From germline, CDR1 is MDHEN and CDR2 SYDVKM. The CDR3 has 15 amino acids. V was pared by 6 bases and J by 5 bases, with 7 bases of the junction left unmatched. CDR3 residues: CASSRIGQDNSPLHF. The CDR3 region has the DNA TGTGCCAGCAGCCGTATCGGACAGGATAATTCACCCCTCCACTTT. Drawing the rest from reference TRBV28 and TRBJ1-6, the complete variable domain is DVKVTQSSRYLVKRTGEKVFLECVQDMDHENMFWYRQDPGLGLRLIYFSYDVKMKEKGDIPEGYSVSREKKERFSLILESASTNQTSMYLCASSRIGQDNSPLHFGNGTRLTVT.

In this sample, this clone turned up once. The chain carries TRBV27 and TRBJ2-7; TRBD2 matches at 12 bases. The CDR3 sequence is 15 residues long. Germline assignment: CDR1 MNHEY and CDR2 SMNVEV (reference sequence). J lost 2 bases, V lost 5 bases, and 4 bases had no gene match. CDR3 DNA: TGTGCCAGCAGTCCACTAGCGGGAGGAACCTACGAGCAGTACTTC. This sequence encodes CASSPLAGGTYEQYF.

The CDR3 DNA follows: TGCAGCGTTGAAGAACCCTCACAGGGGAACTACGAGCAGTACTTC. Residues: CSVEEPSQGNYEQYF. The V call is TRBV29-1, the J call TRBJ2-7; the match to TRBD1 covers 7 bases. With V trimmed by 0 bases and J by 3 bases, 8 bases remained unmatched. Germline CDR1 SQVTM, CDR2 ANQGSEA. This CDR3 is built from 15 residues.

This chain joins TRBV7-2 and TRBJ2-5; unclear D gene. The CDR3 is 11 residues long. V lost 4 bases to trimming and J lost 4 bases, with 4 bases between them. CDR1 is SGHTA and CDR2 is FQGNSA in the germline V gene. The CDR3 region is CASSSRETQYF. CDR3 nucleotide sequence: TGTGCCAGCAGCTCGCGAGAGACCCAGTACTTC.

DNA of the CDR3: TGTGCCAGCAGTTCCAGGACAGACACCTACGAGCAGTACTTC. Translating it yields CASSSRTDTYEQYF. The V gene is TRBV6-2 or TRBV6-3, the J gene TRBJ2-7; tentative D call: TRBD1 (6 bases). The CDR3 spans 14 residues. CDR1 and CDR2 from the germline V gene are MNHEY and SVGEGT. The V and J ends lost 4 bases and 2 bases respectively, with 12 bases between them.

The rearrangement links TRBV7-9 to TRBJ2-5, with D perhaps TRBD2 (6 bases). This CDR3 spans 15 amino acids. Germline loops: CDR1 SEHNR, CDR2 FQNEAQ (reference sequence). The ends were cut back, 5 bases at V and 4 bases at J, with 17 bases in the middle. The CDR3 loop reads CASSPPGSQGETQYF. The CDR3 nucleotides are TGTGCCAGCAGCCCACCCGGGAGTCAAGGAGAGACCCAGTACTTC.

The rearrangement uses TRBV5-6 and TRBJ2-7, with 9 bases that match TRBD2. Unmatched junction bases numbered 11, after V lost 1 base and J lost 3 bases. The CDR3 extends over 17 amino acids. CDR1 and CDR2 from the germline V gene are SGHDT and YYEEEE. DNA of the CDR3: TGTGCCAGCAGCTTGAAGGTCGGGGGACTAGCCCTCTACGAGCAGTACTTC. Its translation is CASSLKVGGLALYEQYF.

V usage is TRBV29-1 and J usage is TRBJ2-6, with D perhaps being TRBD1 or TRBD2 (6 bases each). Germline CDR1 SQVTM, CDR2 ANQGSEA. The CDR3 covers 15 residues. Trimming cost V 3 bases and J 4 bases, with 13 bases left between them. The CDR3 DNA sequence: TGCAGCGTTGAGGAAGGGGGGCCCGGGGCCAACGTCCTGACTTTC. Encoded protein: CSVEEGGPGANVLTF. The full variable domain, with the rest looked up from reference TRBV29-1 and TRBJ2-6, is SAVISQKPSRDICQRGTSLTIQCQVDSQVTMMFWYRQQPGQSLTLIATANQGSEATYESGFVIDKFPISRPNLTFSTLTVSNMSPEDSSIYLCSVEEGGPGANVLTFGAGSRLTVL.

The chain couples TRBV28 to TRBJ1-2; no clear D gene. The germline CDR1 and CDR2 sequences are MDHEN and SYDVKM. The V and J ends lost 3 bases and 4 bases respectively, with 15 bases between them. This CDR3 is built from 15 residues. The CDR3: CASSFESRVGYGYTF. CDR3 nucleotide sequence: TGTGCCAGCAGTTTCGAGTCACGGGTGGGCTATGGCTACACCTTC.

The rearrangement uses TRBV10-2 and TRBJ1-2; the D gene is possibly TRBD1 (6 bases). Germline values: CDR1 WSHSY, CDR2 SAAADI. The CDR3 runs 15 residues. Trimming left V 1 base short and J 4 bases short, with 13 bases between. The CDR3 DNA reads as TGCGCCAGCAGTGAGTATAGGACAGCCGCCTATGGCTACACCTTC. This gives the protein CASSEYRTAAYGYTF.

This clone was seen more than once but under ten times. DNA for the CDR3: TGTGCCAGTAGTATAGATACAGTCAACTATGGCTACACCTTC. Protein product: CASSIDTVNYGYTF. The gene calls are TRBV19 and TRBJ1-2; no clear D gene. Germline-derived CDR1 and CDR2 are LNHDA and SQIVND (reference sequence). CDR3 length: 14 residues. Trimming cost V 0 bases and J 2 bases, with 7 bases left between them.

The chain combines TRBV6-5 with TRBJ1-2, with 9 bases matching TRBD1. Per the germline V gene, CDR1 is MNHEY and CDR2 is SVGAGI. The CDR3 spans 15 residues. V shed 2 bases and J 2 bases; nucleotides not matched to a gene: 3. The CDR3: CASSYLGTGNYGYTF. DNA for the CDR3: TGTGCCAGCAGTTACCTCGGGACAGGGAACTATGGCTACACCTTC.

This chain joins TRBV28 and TRBJ1-1, with D perhaps TRBD1 (6 bases). The germline V and J ends were trimmed by 6 bases and 0 bases, with 14 bases remaining between them. CDR3 length: 15 residues. The germline V gene has CDR1 MDHEN and CDR2 SYDVKM. CDR3 protein: CASRGAYGMNTEAFF. In nucleotides, the CDR3 is TGTGCCAGCAGGGGGGCGTACGGGATGAACACTGAAGCTTTCTTT.

J is TRBJ1-2 and V is TRBV2, with 9 bases that match TRBD1. Germline loops: CDR1 SNHLY, CDR2 FYNNEI. V lost 2 bases, J lost 4 bases, and 8 bases stayed unmatched. CDR3 size: 16 residues. The CDR3 coding sequence is TGTGCCAGCAGTGAACCGATGGGACAGGGACCCTATGGCTACACCTTC. Its translation is CASSEPMGQGPYGYTF.